This entry features one TCR beta chain sequence. The antigen is unknown. The CDR3 totals 16 residues. Germline CDR1 reads MDHEN; CDR2 reads SYDVKM. The source of the sample is a study of CXCR3-negative and CXCR3-positive naive CD8 T cells. Study-wide findings and caveats: Fresh PBMCs went into most assays, and CXCR3 expression partly declined after cryopreservation. CXCR3-positive naive cells carried more hydrophobic TRB CDR3s than CXCR3-negative naive cells did. Naive subsets expressed similar surface CD5; TRB CDR3 features served to infer TCR strength.

UMI-labeled 5' RACE TRB cDNA libraries were prepared from the cells. TCRdb reanalyzed the 5' RACE reads, giving one entry per CDR3 protein sequence and no DNA. The sample has around 140,000 distinct CDR3 sequences; the top ten hold 0.41%. What was sequenced was naive CXCR3+ CD8+ T cells from blood. The subset here: CD45RO-CCR7+CD27+CD95- naive CD8+ T cells expressing CXCR3 (TNR3+). This TCR was sampled from a human donor in good health. Some clones in this sample may be carry-over from other donors' samples. The chain combines TRBV28 with TRBJ2-3; TCRdb's D call, TRBD1, is unchecked because there is no DNA. CDR3 residues: CASSPTGQSSTDTQYF.